These 32 T cell receptor beta chains share one sample of origin, sequenced in a study of T-cell memory formation after mild COVID-19. TCRdb re-called the 5' RACE reads with MiXCR, one entry per CDR3 protein. The repertoire holds approximately 350,000 distinct CDR3 sequences, with 25% to 30% as singletons. The sequenced sample was PBMCs or a T cell subset sorted from them (not recorded which). The receptors come from an adult woman who had mild COVID-19 (a few samples of this study predate the infection). Cell type and time point are not known.

The J gene is TRBJ2-5, the V gene TRBV18; D remains ambiguous. This CDR3 is built from 13 residues. Germline assignment: CDR1 KGHSH and CDR2 LQKENI. Between the trimmed V and J ends, which lost 3 bases and 4 bases, there was a span of 9 bases. The CDR3 loop is CASSPFEVETQYF. In DNA, the CDR3 is TGTGCCAGCTCACCGTTTGAGGTAGAGACCCAGTACTTC.

The V gene is TRBV6-2 or TRBV6-3, the J gene TRBJ2-6, with 7 nucleotides matching TRBD1. The length of the CDR3 is 16 residues. CDR1 MNHEY and CDR2 SVGEGT come from the germline V gene. Trimming removed 8 bases from V and 0 bases from J; junction bases left unmatched: 7. CDR3 in DNA: TGTGCCAGCCGTCTCGAGGGGGCCTCTGGGGCCAACGTCCTGACTTTC. Protein product: CASRLEGASGANVLTF.

The sample holds a few counts of this clonotype. CDR3 nucleotide sequence: TGCAGTGCTAGTGGCGGGAAGGCTGTCGATGAGCAGTTCTTC. Protein: CSASGGKAVDEQFF. The chain links TRBV20-1 to TRBJ2-1; the D gene is possibly TRBD2 (6 bases). Trimming pared 3 bases from V and 8 bases from J, leaving 17 bases between. The CDR3 is 14 residues long. Germline assignment: CDR1 DFQATT and CDR2 SNEGSKA (reference sequence).

The chain links TRBV5-1 to TRBJ2-3; 9 nucleotides line up with TRBD2. Trimming cost V 4 bases and J 6 bases; bases outside gene matches: 9. Germline values: CDR1 SGHRS, CDR2 YFSETQ. The CDR3 consists of 15 residues. The CDR3 loop reads CASSRIAGAGDTQYF. CDR3 DNA: TGCGCCAGCAGCCGAATAGCGGGAGCAGGTGATACGCAGTATTTT.

The V and J genes are TRBV7-2 and TRBJ1-3; D gene unclear. Germline V gene sequence: CDR1 SGHTA, CDR2 FQGNSA. Trimming removed 2 bases from V and 5 bases from J, with 22 bases in between. The CDR3 has 18 amino acids. This CDR3 reads CASSLWFAPEIPRNTIYF. The CDR3 nucleotides are TGTGCCAGCAGCTTATGGTTCGCCCCAGAAATACCCAGAAACACCATATATTTT.

This chain joins TRBV5-1 and TRBJ2-1; D gene ambiguous. Between the trimmed V and J ends, which lost 1 base and 1 base, there was a span of 6 bases. This CDR3 is built from 14 residues. Germline values: CDR1 SGHRS, CDR2 YFSETQ. CDR3 sequence (DNA): TGCGCCAGCAGCTTGTCTGGGTCCTACAATGAGCAGTTCTTC. Protein product: CASSLSGSYNEQFF.

V is TRBV19 and J is TRBJ2-1; 8 bases are shared with TRBD2. After removal of 3 bases from V and 8 bases from J, the junction contained 15 bases not matched to a gene. This CDR3 is 17 amino acids long. Germline V gene lookup returns CDR1 LNHDA and CDR2 SQIVND (reference sequence). CDR3 nucleotide sequence: TGTGCCAGTAGTATCGGAATTGGGACTAGTGAGATATATGAGCAGTTCTTC. It specifies CASSIGIGTSEIYEQFF.

The rearrangement links TRBV7-2 to TRBJ1-1; unclear D gene. V was cut by 5 bases and J by 3 bases, with 16 bases left in between. The CDR3 length is 15 residues. The V gene's germline CDR1 is SGHTA and CDR2 FQGNSA. The DNA for the CDR3 is TGTGCCAGCAGCCGGACTTCTCTATCGTACACTGAAGCTTTCTTT. Encoded protein: CASSRTSLSYTEAFF.

This chain uses TRBV7-9 with TRBJ2-5, with D possibly TRBD2 on 6 matching bases. Trimming stripped 0 bases from V and 2 bases from J, with 16 bases between. This CDR3 is 17 amino acids long. The germline CDR1 and CDR2 sequences are SEHNR and FQNEAQ (reference sequence). Here the CDR3 DNA reads TGTGCCAGCAGCTTAGCGTGGCGGGACTTTCTACAAGAGACCCAGTACTTC. The encoded protein is CASSLAWRDFLQETQYF.

This clonotype was detected only a few times. CDR3 DNA: TGTGCCAGCAGCCCGCGACTAGCGGGGGGGGGCCAAGAGACCCAGTACTTC. Protein sequence: CASSPRLAGGGQETQYF. The chain has TRBV7-2 and TRBJ2-5; 14 positions agree with TRBD2. There are 17 residues in the CDR3. Per the germline V gene, CDR1 is SGHTA and CDR2 is FQGNSA. The V segment lost 5 bases and the J segment 1 base; nucleotides outside the gene matches: 6. Combining the CDR3 with reference TRBV7-2 and TRBJ2-5 gives the whole variable domain GAGVSQSPSNKVTEKGKDVELRCDPISGHTALYWYRQSLGQGLEFLIYFQGNSAPDKSGLPSDRFSAERTGGSVSTLTIQRTQQEDSAVYLCASSPRLAGGGQETQYFGPGTRLLVL.

The chain couples TRBV30 to TRBJ1-5; 9 bases match TRBD1. Germline V gene lookup returns CDR1 GTSNPN and CDR2 SVGIG (reference sequence). The CDR3 is 13 amino acids. CDR3 loop: CASDRGWNQPQHF. CDR3 in DNA: TGTGCATCGGACAGGGGTTGGAATCAGCCCCAGCATTTT.

This rearrangement joins TRBV20-1 to TRBJ2-2; the match to TRBD2 covers 13 bases. V lost 1 base, J lost 3 bases, and 2 bases stayed unmatched. CDR1 and CDR2 (germline): DFQATT, SNEGSKA (reference sequence). The CDR3 consists of 16 residues. This chain's CDR3 is CSARGTSGRDTGELFF. CDR3 bases: TGCAGTGCTAGAGGAACTAGCGGGAGGGACACCGGGGAGCTGTTTTTT.

V gene TRBV7-2 combines with J gene TRBJ1-5; no reliable D call. Germline V gene sequence: CDR1 SGHTA, CDR2 FQGNSA. The CDR3 length is 14 residues. Trimming left V 1 base short and J 6 bases short, with 10 bases between. CDR3 in amino acids: CASSLEVLSQPQHF. CDR3 nucleotides: TGTGCCAGCAGCTTAGAAGTGCTCAGTCAGCCCCAGCATTTT.

This clonotype showed up just a few times. V usage is TRBV7-9 and J usage is TRBJ1-1; 9 nucleotides match TRBD1. Germline V gives CDR1 SEHNR, CDR2 FQNEAQ (reference sequence). This CDR3 region has 15 residues. The ends lost 2 bases at V and 6 bases at J; junction bases unmatched: 7. CDR3 bases: TGTGCCAGCAGCTTACCTAACAGGGGGCTTTCTGAAGCTTTCTTT. Translating it yields CASSLPNRGLSEAFF.

This clonotype was observed a single time. J is TRBJ2-1 and V is TRBV2; no reliable D call. Per germline, CDR1 SNHLY and CDR2 FYNNEI. The V end was cut by 6 bases, the J end by 5 bases, with 20 bases between. This CDR3 spans 16 amino acids. The CDR3 bases are TGTGCCAGCAGGAAATTAGTAGCTCGTCCGGACAATGAGCAGTTCTTC. Its translation is CASRKLVARPDNEQFF.

The J gene is TRBJ2-3, the V gene TRBV12-3 or TRBV12-4; possible D gene TRBD1, 6 bases. Trimming left V 3 bases short and J 2 bases short, with 15 bases between. The CDR3 loop spans 16 amino acids. The CDR3 loop is CASSFWGKGVTDTQYF. The CDR3 coding sequence is TGTGCCAGCAGTTTCTGGGGAAAGGGGGTCACAGATACGCAGTATTTT.

The chain couples TRBV7-2 to TRBJ2-5; 10 bases are shared with TRBD1. V lost 0 bases to trimming and J lost 2 bases; unmatched junction nucleotides: 3. In germline, CDR1 is SGHTA, CDR2 FQGNSA. This CDR3 contains 16 residues. The CDR3 protein is CASSLARTGGQETQYF. The CDR3 nucleotides are TGTGCCAGCAGCTTAGCTCGGACAGGGGGTCAAGAGACCCAGTACTTC.

This clonotype has more than one count but fewer than ten. This chain connects TRBV27 to TRBJ2-7; D unclear. V was clipped by 3 bases and J by 1 base, with 10 bases between them. Germline V gene sequence: CDR1 MNHEY, CDR2 SMNVEV (reference sequence). This CDR3 spans 14 amino acids. The CDR3 loop reads CASSFSLQSYEQYF. In DNA, the CDR3 is TGTGCCAGCAGTTTTAGCTTGCAATCCTACGAGCAGTACTTC.

This chain uses TRBV7-2 with TRBJ2-7; D ambiguous. Germline values: CDR1 SGHTA, CDR2 FQGNSA. The CDR3 extends over 13 amino acids. Trimming removed 6 bases from V and 1 base from J, with 10 bases in between. The CDR3 DNA is TGTGCCAGCAGTCGTCTCAGTTCCTACGAGCAGTACTTC. It codes for CASSRLSSYEQYF.

This clonotype was counted only a few times. The chain links TRBV24-1 to TRBJ2-1; 7 bases agree with TRBD2. The CDR3 extends over 15 amino acids. Per the germline V gene, CDR1 is KGHDR and CDR2 is SFDVKD. The junction had 6 bases not matched to a gene; V was cut back by 0 bases and J by 8 bases. CDR3 bases: TGTGCCACCAGTGATTTGGGGAGGGCCGTCGATGAGCAGTTCTTC. It is translated as CATSDLGRAVDEQFF.

The J gene is TRBJ2-1, the V gene TRBV7-3, with 10 positions matching TRBD2. V lost 6 bases, J lost 13 bases, and 9 bases stayed unmatched. Germline V gives CDR1 SGHTA, CDR2 FQGTGA. The CDR3 totals 13 residues. The CDR3 sequence: CASRAGVAGGQFF. CDR3 coding DNA: TGTGCCAGCAGGGCCGGGGTAGCGGGAGGCCAGTTCTTC.

The rearrangement uses TRBV12-5 and TRBJ1-4; D unclear. The V and J ends lost 0 bases and 8 bases respectively, with 13 bases between them. CDR1 is LGHNT and CDR2 is FRNRAP in the germline V gene. This CDR3 region has 15 residues. CDR3 protein: CASGLVAQAAEKLFF. The CDR3 region has the DNA TGTGCTAGTGGTTTGGTGGCGCAGGCAGCGGAAAAACTGTTTTTT.

This chain joins TRBV10-3 and TRBJ2-7; no reliable D call. CDR1 and CDR2 from the germline V gene are ENHRY and SYGVKD. V lost 2 bases, J lost 5 bases, and 7 bases lay in between. The CDR3 length is 12 residues. CDR3 sequence: CAISEDRNEQYF. The CDR3 region has the DNA TGTGCCATCAGTGAGGATCGGAACGAGCAGTACTTC.

The CDR3: CASIKLDTGELFF. Written as DNA, the CDR3 is TGTGCCAGCATCAAACTGGACACCGGGGAGCTGTTTTTT. J is TRBJ2-2 and V is TRBV11-2; D not resolved. CDR1 SGHAT and CDR2 FQNNGV come from the germline V gene. The CDR3 has 13 residues. V was cut by 7 bases and J by 3 bases, with 9 bases left in between.

In this sample, this clonotype turned up a few times. The chain carries TRBV6-6 and TRBJ2-5; 14 bases match TRBD2. CDR1 and CDR2 (germline): MNHNY, SVGAGI (reference sequence). V lost 2 bases and J lost 4; bases outside the gene matches: 9. The CDR3 is made up of 18 amino acids. The CDR3 DNA sequence: TGTGCCAGCAGTTACCCAAGACTAGCGGGAGGGCCGGGAGAGACCCAGTACTTC. It encodes CASSYPRLAGGPGETQYF.

The rearrangement uses TRBV24-1 and TRBJ2-2; possible D gene TRBD1, 6 bases. Germline CDR1 is KGHDR and CDR2 is SFDVKD. CDR3 size: 15 residues. Trimming pared 7 bases from V and 0 bases from J, leaving 11 bases between. The CDR3, as DNA: TGTGCCACCAGACCCGGGACAACGAACACCGGGGAGCTGTTTTTT. Protein sequence: CATRPGTTNTGELFF.

This clonotype appeared a few times. CDR3 sequence (DNA): TGCAGTGCCAGGGTTGTGGAGACCCAGTACTTC. Translation gives CSARVVETQYF. The chain couples TRBV20-1 to TRBJ2-5; maybe TRBD1 (5 bases). In germline, CDR1 is DFQATT, CDR2 SNEGSKA (reference sequence). V lost 6 bases and J 5 bases, leaving 10 bases between the germline ends. The CDR3 totals 11 residues.

The chain couples TRBV12-3 or TRBV12-4 to TRBJ2-3; possibly TRBD2 for D (6 bases). There are 14 residues in the CDR3. Trimming left V 7 bases short and J 0 bases short, with 11 bases between. The CDR3 loop reads CASTAGSSTDTQYF. The CDR3 DNA sequence: TGTGCCAGCACGGCGGGGAGTAGCACAGATACGCAGTATTTT.

The chain is built from TRBV24-1 and TRBJ1-1; D is uncertain. Trimming shortened V by 4 bases and J by 1 base, and 9 bases separated the two germline ends. The germline gives CDR1 KGHDR, CDR2 SFDVKD. The CDR3 has 14 residues. The CDR3 coding sequence is TGTGCCACCAGTGACTCGACATGGAACACTGAAGCTTTCTTT. Translation gives CATSDSTWNTEAFF.

This clonotype was recorded a few times. J is TRBJ2-3 and V is TRBV28, with 13 positions matching TRBD2. The J segment lost 3 bases and the V segment lost 9 bases, leaving 6 bases of the junction unmatched. Germline V CDR1 and CDR2: MDHEN, SYDVKM. The CDR3 runs 15 residues. The CDR3 DNA follows: TGTGCCAGTACTAGCGGGAGGGCCGCGACAGATACGCAGTATTTT. Translated, it gives CASTSGRAATDTQYF.

This clonotype was counted only a few times. This chain links TRBV7-9 with TRBJ2-7; 7 bases map to TRBD1. Germline assignment: CDR1 SEHNR and CDR2 FQNEAQ (reference sequence). V gave up 0 bases and J gave up 3 bases; unmatched junction bases: 5. The CDR3 has 15 residues. In DNA, the CDR3 is TGTGCCAGCAGCTTAGCGGCAGGGGGTGGCTACGAGCAGTACTTC. Amino acids: CASSLAAGGGYEQYF. The full variable domain, completed using reference TRBV7-9 and TRBJ2-7, is DTGVSQNPRHKITKRGQNVTFRCDPISEHNRLYWYRQTLGQGPEFLTYFQNEAQLEKSRLLSDRFSAERPKGSFSTLEIQRTEQGDSAMYLCASSLAAGGGYEQYFGPGTRLTVT.

This clonotype was observed a few times. The chain uses TRBV29-1 and TRBJ1-1; D ambiguous. The CDR3 loop spans 13 amino acids. Trimming cost V 6 bases and J 5 bases, with 16 bases left between them. Germline V gene data show CDR1 as SQVTM and CDR2 as ANQGSEA. The CDR3 here is CSVRGIEGTEAFF. Written as DNA, the CDR3 is TGCAGCGTCCGAGGGATTGAGGGAACTGAAGCTTTCTTT.